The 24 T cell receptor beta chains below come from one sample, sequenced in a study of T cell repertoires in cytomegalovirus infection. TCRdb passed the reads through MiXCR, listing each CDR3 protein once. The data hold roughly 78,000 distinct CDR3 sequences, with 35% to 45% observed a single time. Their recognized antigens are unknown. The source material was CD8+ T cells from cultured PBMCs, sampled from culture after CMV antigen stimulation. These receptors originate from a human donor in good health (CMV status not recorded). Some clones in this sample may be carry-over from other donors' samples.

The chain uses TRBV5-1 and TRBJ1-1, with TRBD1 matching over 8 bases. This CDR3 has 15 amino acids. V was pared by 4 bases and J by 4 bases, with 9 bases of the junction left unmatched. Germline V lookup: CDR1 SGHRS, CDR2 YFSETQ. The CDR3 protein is CASSQDRVGFTEAFF. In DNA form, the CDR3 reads TGCGCCAGCAGCCAGGACAGGGTGGGTTTCACTGAAGCTTTCTTT.

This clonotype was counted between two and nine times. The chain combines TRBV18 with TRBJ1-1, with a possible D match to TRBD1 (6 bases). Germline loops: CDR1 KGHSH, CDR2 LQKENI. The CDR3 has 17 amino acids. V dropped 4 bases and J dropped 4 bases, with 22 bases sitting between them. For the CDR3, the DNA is TGTGCCAGCTCACGGGGGGGGCTCCGTGGTCCTAGCACTGAAGCTTTCTTT. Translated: CASSRGGLRGPSTEAFF.

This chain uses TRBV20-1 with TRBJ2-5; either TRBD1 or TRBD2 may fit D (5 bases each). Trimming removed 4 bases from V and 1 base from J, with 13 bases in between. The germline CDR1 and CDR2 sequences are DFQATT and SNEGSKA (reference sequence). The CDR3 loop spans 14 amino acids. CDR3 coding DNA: TGCAGTGCTACCCTTGAGGGGATCCAAGAGACCCAGTACTTC. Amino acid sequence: CSATLEGIQETQYF.

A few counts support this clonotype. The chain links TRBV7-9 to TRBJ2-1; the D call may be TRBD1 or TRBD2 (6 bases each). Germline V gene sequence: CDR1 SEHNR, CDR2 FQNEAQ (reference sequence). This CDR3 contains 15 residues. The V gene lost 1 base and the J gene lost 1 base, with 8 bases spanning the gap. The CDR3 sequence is CASSLGRGSYNEQFF. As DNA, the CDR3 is TGTGCCAGCAGCTTAGGGAGGGGGTCCTACAATGAGCAGTTCTTC.

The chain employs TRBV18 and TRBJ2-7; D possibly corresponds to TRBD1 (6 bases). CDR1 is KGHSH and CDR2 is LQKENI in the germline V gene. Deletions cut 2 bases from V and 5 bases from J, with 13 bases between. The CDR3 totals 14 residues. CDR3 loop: CASSPARGSHEQYF. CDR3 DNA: TGTGCCAGCTCACCAGCCAGGGGTTCCCACGAGCAGTACTTC.

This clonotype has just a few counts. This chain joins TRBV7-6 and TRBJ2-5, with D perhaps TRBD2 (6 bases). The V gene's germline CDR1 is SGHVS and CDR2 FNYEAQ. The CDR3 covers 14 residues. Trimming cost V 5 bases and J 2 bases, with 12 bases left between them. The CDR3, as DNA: TGTGCCAGCAGCGCACGGAGGGTGCAAGAGACCCAGTACTTC. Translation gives CASSARRVQETQYF.

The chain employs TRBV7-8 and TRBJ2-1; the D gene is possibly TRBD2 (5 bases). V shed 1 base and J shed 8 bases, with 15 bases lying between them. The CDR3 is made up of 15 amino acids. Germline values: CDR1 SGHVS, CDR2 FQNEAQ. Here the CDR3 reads CASSLDSDGVHEQFF. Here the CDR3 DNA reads TGTGCCAGCAGCTTAGATTCGGACGGGGTTCATGAGCAGTTCTTC. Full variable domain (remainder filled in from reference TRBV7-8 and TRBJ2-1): GAGVSQSPRYKVAKRGQDVALRCDPISGHVSLFWYQQALGQGPEFLTYFQNEAQLDKSGLPSDRFFAERPEGSVSTLKIQRTQQEDSAVYLCASSLDSDGVHEQFFGPGTRLTVL.

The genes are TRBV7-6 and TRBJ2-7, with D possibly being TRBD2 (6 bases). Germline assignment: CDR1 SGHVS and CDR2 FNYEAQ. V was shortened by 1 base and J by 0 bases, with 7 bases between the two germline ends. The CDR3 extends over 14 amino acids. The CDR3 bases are TGTGCCAGCAGCTTAGGGGAGGCCTCCTACGAGCAGTACTTC. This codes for CASSLGEASYEQYF.

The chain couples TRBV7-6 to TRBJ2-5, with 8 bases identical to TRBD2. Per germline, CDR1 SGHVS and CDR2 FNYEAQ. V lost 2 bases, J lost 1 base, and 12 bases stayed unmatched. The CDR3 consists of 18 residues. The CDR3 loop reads CASSLFERAGGAQETQYF. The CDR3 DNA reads TGTGCCAGCAGCTTATTTGAAAGGGCGGGGGGCGCCCAAGAGACCCAGTACTTC.

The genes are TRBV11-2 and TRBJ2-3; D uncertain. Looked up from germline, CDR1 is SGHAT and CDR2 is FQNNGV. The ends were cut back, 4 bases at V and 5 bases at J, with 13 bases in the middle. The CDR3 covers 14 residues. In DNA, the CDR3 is TGTGCCAGCAGCTCCCTGGTCACTGGAGATACGCAGTATTTT. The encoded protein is CASSSLVTGDTQYF.

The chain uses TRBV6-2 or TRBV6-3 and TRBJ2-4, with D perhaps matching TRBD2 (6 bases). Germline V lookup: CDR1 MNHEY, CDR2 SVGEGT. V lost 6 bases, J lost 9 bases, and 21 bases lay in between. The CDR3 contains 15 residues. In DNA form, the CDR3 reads TGTGCCAGCAGCCCCCCGCGGGGTATGCGGAGCATTCAGTACTTC. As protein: CASSPPRGMRSIQYF.

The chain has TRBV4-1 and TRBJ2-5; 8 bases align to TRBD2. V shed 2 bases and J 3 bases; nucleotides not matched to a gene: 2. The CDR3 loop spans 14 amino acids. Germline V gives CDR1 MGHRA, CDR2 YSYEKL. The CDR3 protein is CASSQLTSEETQYF. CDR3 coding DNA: TGCGCCAGCAGCCAACTGACTAGCGAAGAGACCCAGTACTTC.

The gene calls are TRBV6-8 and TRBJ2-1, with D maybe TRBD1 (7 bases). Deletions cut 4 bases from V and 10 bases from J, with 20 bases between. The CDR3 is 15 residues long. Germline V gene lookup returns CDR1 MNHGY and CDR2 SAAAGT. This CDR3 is CASSSNYDREEEQFF. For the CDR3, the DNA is TGTGCCAGCAGTTCGAACTACGACAGGGAGGAAGAGCAGTTCTTC.

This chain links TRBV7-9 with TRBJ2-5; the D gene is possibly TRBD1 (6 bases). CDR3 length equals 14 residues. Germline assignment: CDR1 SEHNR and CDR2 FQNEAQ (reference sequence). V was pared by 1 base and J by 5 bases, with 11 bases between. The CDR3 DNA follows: TGTGCCAGCAGCTTAGAGGGGGTTCTGGAGACCCAGTACTTC. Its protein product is CASSLEGVLETQYF.

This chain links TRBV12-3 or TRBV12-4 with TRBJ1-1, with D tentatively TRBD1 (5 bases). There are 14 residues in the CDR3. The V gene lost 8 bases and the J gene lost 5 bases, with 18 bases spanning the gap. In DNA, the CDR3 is TGTGCCAGCCGAACCGGGACCTCGGGGACTGAAGCTTTCTTT. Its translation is CASRTGTSGTEAFF.

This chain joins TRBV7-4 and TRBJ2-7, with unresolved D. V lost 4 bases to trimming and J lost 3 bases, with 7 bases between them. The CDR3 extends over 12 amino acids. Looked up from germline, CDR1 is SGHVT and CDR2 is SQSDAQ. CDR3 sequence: CASSYPDYEQYF. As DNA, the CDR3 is TGTGCCAGCAGCTACCCCGACTACGAGCAGTACTTC.

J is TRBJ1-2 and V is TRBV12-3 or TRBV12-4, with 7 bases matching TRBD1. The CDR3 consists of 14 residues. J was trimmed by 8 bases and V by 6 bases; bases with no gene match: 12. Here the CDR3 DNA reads TGTGCCAGCAGCGGCGGCAGGGGGTCATACGGCTACACCTTC. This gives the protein CASSGGRGSYGYTF.

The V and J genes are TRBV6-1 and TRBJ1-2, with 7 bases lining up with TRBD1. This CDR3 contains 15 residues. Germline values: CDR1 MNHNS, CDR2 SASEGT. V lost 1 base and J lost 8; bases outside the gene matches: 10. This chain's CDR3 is CASSEGRTGPRGYTF. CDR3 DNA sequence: TGTGCCAGCAGTGAAGGACGGACAGGTCCGCGCGGCTACACCTTC.

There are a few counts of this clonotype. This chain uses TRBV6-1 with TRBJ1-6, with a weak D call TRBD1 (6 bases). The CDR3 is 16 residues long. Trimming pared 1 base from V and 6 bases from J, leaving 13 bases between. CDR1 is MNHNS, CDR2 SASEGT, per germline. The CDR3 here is CASSEVGQPINSPLHF. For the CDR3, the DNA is TGTGCCAGCAGTGAAGTTGGACAGCCGATTAATTCACCCCTCCACTTT.

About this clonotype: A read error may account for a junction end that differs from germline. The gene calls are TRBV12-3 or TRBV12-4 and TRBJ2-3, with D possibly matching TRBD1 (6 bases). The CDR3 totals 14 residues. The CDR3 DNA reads TGTGCCAGCAGTTTGATAGGGCCGACAGGTACGCAGTATTTT. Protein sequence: CASSLIGPTGTQYF.

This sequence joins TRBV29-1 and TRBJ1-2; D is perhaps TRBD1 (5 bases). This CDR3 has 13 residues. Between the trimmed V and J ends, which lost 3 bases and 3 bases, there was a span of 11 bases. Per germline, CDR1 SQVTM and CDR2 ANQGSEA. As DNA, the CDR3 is TGCAGCGTTGACCGACAGTCGGACTATGGCTACACCTTC. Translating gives CSVDRQSDYGYTF.

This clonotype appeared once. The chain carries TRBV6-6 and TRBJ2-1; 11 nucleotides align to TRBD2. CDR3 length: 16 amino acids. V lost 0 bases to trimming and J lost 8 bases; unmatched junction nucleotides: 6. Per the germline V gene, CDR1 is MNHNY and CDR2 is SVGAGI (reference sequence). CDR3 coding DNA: TGTGCCAGCAGTTACTCCTTACTAGCGGGAGTCTATGAGCAGTTCTTC. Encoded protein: CASSYSLLAGVYEQFF.

The CDR3 is CASSYGVAGGYEQYF. CDR3 sequence (DNA): TGTGCCAGCAGTTACGGGGTAGCGGGGGGCTACGAGCAGTACTTC. The V call is TRBV6-5, the J call TRBJ2-7, with 10 bases matching TRBD2. The ends lost 2 bases at V and 3 bases at J; junction bases unmatched: 4. CDR1 and CDR2 from the germline V gene are MNHEY and SVGAGI. CDR3 length equals 15 residues.

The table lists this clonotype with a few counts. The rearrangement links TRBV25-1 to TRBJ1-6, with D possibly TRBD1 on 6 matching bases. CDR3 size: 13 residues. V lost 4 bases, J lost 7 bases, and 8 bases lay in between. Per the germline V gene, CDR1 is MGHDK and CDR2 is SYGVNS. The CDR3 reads CASSGTANSPLHF. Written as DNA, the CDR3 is TGTGCCAGCAGTGGGACAGCCAATTCACCCCTCCACTTT.